This TCR beta chain emerged from a study of long-term antiretroviral therapy in people with HIV. A remark on this clone: Its target is unknown.

This CDR3 spans 13 amino acids. Germline V gene lookup returns CDR1 LNHNV and CDR2 YYDKDF (reference sequence). V dropped 5 bases and J dropped 6; count of bases not matched to a gene: 7. Survey level was the resolution at which the v3.0 immunoSEQ assay ran. Per-sample TRB depth target: about 40,000-55,000 T-cell genomes. Measured with immunoSEQ multiplex PCR; TCRdb has only the in-frame clones, and not every one. The repertoire consists of around 25,000 clones, with around 90% occurring once and the leading ten covering under 5.5%. Study-wide results and caveats: Blood dating 2004 to 2017 may reflect older ART regimens. Post-ART diversity increased but stayed below transplant donor controls. Regardless of time point, clones expanded before ART dominated the repertoire.

The chain combines TRBV15 with TRBJ2-7, with TRBD2 matching over 7 bases. The sequence derives from a man aged 30 to 39 with HIV. The material sequenced was unsorted PBMCs, taken about 4.3 years after starting antiretroviral therapy. The CDR3 nucleotides are TGTGCCACCAGCGAGAGGGACTACAGCGAGCAGTACTTC. Residues: CATSERDYSEQYF.